The clone carrying this TCR beta chain was counted between two and nine times. The protocol was immunoSEQ multiplex PCR, while the TCRdb copy is restricted to in-frame clones and leaves out a portion. The profile covers 300,000 to 400,000 clones, with over 60% appearing a single time and roughly 6.3% taken by the ten largest. The ends lost 4 bases at V and 7 bases at J; junction bases unmatched: 9. Germline CDR1 MGHRA, CDR2 YSYEKL. CDR3 length: 15 amino acids. The data stem from a study of cytotoxic CD8 clonotypes in ibrutinib-treated CLL. This TCR was sampled from a human donor with chronic lymphocytic leukemia. The chain uses TRBV4-1 and TRBJ2-7; 11 bases fit TRBD2. This sample comprised PBMCs, obtained after 36 months of ibrutinib treatment. CDR3 protein: CASSRIAGGPNEQYF. For the CDR3, the DNA is TGCGCCAGCAGCCGAATAGCGGGAGGGCCTAATGAGCAGTACTTC.